This T cell receptor (beta chain) is from a study of blood T cell repertoires in COVID-19. V was clipped by 5 bases and J by 9 bases; unmatched bases: 3. The CDR3 totals 12 residues. TCRdb's copy holds only in-frame clones and misses some; the assay was immunoSEQ multiplex PCR. The table has 250,000 to 300,000 clones, approximately 85% seen once; the top ten hold about 10%. The sequence was collected from a woman in her 70s with acute or convalescent COVID-19. The sample comprised peripheral blood. The rearrangement uses TRBV12-3 or TRBV12-4 and TRBJ2-1, with TRBD1 matching over 8 bases. The DNA for the CDR3 is TGTGCCAGCAGTCGGACAGGGACTGAGCAGTTCTTC. Amino acids: CASSRTGTEQFF.